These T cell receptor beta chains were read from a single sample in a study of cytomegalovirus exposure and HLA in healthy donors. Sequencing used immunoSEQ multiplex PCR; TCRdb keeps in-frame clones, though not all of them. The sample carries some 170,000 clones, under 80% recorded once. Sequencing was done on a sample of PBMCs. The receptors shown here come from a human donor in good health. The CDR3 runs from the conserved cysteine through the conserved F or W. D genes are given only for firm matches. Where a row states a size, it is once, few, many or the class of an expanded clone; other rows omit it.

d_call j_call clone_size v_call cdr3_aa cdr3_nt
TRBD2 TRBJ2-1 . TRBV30 CAWGGRGLSSYNEQFF TGTGCCTGGGGAGGGCGGGGGTTGAGCTCCTACAATGAGCAGTTCTTC
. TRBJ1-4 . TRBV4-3 CASSQGRLNEKLFF TGCGCCAGCAGCCAAGGCAGGTTGAATGAAAAACTGTTTTTT
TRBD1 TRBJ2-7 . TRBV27 CASSWGDRGLYEQYF TGTGCCAGCAGTTGGGGGGACAGGGGCCTTTACGAGCAGTACTTC
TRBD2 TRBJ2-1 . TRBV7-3 CASSSSAGGYNEQFF TGTGCCAGCAGCTCCTCAGCGGGGGGATACAATGAGCAGTTCTTC
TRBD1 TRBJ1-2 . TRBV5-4 CASSLDGTGVYGYTF TGTGCCAGCAGCTTAGACGGGACAGGGGTTTATGGCTACACCTTC
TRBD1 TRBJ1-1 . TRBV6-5 CASSPSGQRRAFF TGTGCCAGCAGCCCCTCGGGACAGCGTCGTGCTTTCTTT
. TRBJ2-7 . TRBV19 CASRERAFSYEQYF TGTGCCAGTAGAGAGAGGGCTTTCTCCTACGAGCAGTACTTC
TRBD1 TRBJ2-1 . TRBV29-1 CSGRDRGTNEQFF TGCAGCGGCCGGGACAGGGGGACGAATGAGCAGTTCTTC
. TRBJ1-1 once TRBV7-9 CASTQSGRGMNTEAFF TGTGCCAGCACCCAAAGTGGGCGCGGGATGAACACTGAAGCTTTCTTT
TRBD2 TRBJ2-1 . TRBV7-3 CARPGGHGTLYSGGPFNEQFF TGTGCCAGACCCGGGGGTCACGGGACTCTCTATTCGGGGGGTCCCTTCAATGAGCAGTTCTTC
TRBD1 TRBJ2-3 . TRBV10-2 CASSTDRGRFTDTQYF TGCGCCAGCAGTACGGACAGGGGGCGTTTCACAGATACGCAGTATTTT
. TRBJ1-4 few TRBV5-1 CASSLSPGATNEKLFF TGCGCCAGCAGCTTGTCCCCAGGGGCAACTAATGAAAAACTGTTTTTT
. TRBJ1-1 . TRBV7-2 CASSFSGALNTEAFF TGTGCCAGCAGCTTCTCTGGAGCACTTAACACTGAAGCTTTCTTT
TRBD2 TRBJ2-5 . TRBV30 CAWSTGTSGGETQYF TGTGCCTGGAGCACCGGGACTAGCGGGGGTGAGACCCAGTACTTC
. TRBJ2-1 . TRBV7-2 CASSPMRARAGNEQFF TGTGCCAGCAGCCCCATGAGGGCTAGGGCTGGTAATGAGCAGTTCTTC
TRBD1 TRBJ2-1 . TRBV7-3 CASSLTGGIDNEQFF TGTGCCAGCAGCCTCACAGGGGGCATTGACAATGAGCAGTTCTTC
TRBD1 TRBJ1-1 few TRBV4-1 CASSQGQGAGTEAFF TGCGCCAGCAGCCAAGGACAGGGGGCAGGGACTGAAGCTTTCTTT
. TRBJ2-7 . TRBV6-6 CASRSGSYEQYF TGTGCCAGCAGGTCGGGCTCCTACGAGCAGTACTTC
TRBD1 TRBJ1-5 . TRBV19 CASSIQYGQGDQPQHF TGTGCCAGTAGTATCCAATACGGACAGGGGGATCAGCCCCAGCATTTT
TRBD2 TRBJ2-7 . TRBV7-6 CASSQAGGYEQYF TGTGCCAGCAGCCAAGCGGGAGGGTACGAGCAGTACTTC
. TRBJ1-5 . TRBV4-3 CASSQVSGRGPQHF TGCGCCAGCAGCCAAGTATCCGGCCGGGGGCCCCAGCATTTT
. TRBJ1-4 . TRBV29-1 CSERPRTQGGTLPGKLFF TGCAGCGAAAGGCCCCGGACCCAGGGCGGAACTTTACCTGGAAAACTGTTTTTT
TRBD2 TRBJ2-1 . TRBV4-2 CASSRSGDPYNEQFF TGTGCCAGCAGCCGAAGCGGGGACCCCTACAATGAGCAGTTCTTC
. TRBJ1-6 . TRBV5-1 CASSQQSSYNSPLHF TGCGCCAGCAGCCAACAGAGCTCCTATAATTCACCCCTCCACTTT
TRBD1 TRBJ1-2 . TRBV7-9 CASSGTGLGNYGYTF TGTGCCAGCAGTGGGACAGGCCTAGGGAACTATGGCTACACCTTC
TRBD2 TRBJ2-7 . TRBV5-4 CASRLAGDHEQYF TGTGCCAGCAGACTAGCGGGGGACCACGAGCAGTACTTC
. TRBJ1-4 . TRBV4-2 CASSQVSRGEGEKLFF TGTGCCAGCAGCCAAGTTTCCAGGGGCGAGGGGGAAAAACTGTTTTTT
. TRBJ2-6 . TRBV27 CASSLSGANVLTF TGTGCCAGCAGTCTCTCTGGGGCCAACGTCCTGACTTTC
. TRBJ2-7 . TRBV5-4 CASSLGSLESYEQYF TGTGCCAGCAGCTTGGGGAGTCTGGAGTCCTACGAGCAGTACTTC
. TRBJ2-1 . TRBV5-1 CASSWSNEQFF TGCGCCAGCAGCTGGAGCAATGAGCAGTTCTTC
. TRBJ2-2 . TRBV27 CASRGGPNPNTGELFF TGTGCCAGCAGAGGGGGACCCAATCCTAACACCGGGGAGCTGTTTTTT
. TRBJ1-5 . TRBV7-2 CASSPLAGNQPQHF TGTGCCAGCAGCCCACTCGCGGGAAATCAGCCCCAGCATTTT
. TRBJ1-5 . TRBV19 CASSPTGESNQPQHF TGTGCCAGTAGCCCTACCGGGGAGAGCAATCAGCCCCAGCATTTT
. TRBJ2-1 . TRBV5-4 CASSFTQNDEQFF TGTGCCAGCAGCTTCACACAGAACGATGAGCAGTTCTTC
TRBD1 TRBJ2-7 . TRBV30 CAWDRDSYEQYF TGTGCCTGGGACAGGGACTCCTACGAGCAGTACTTC
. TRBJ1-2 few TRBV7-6 CASSLDGRDGYTF TGTGCCAGCAGCTTAGATGGCAGGGATGGCTACACCTTC
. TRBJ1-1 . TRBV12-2 CASRLACQLRMNTEAFF TGTGCAAGTCGCTTAGCGTGCCAGTTACGCATGAACACTGAAGCTTTCTTT
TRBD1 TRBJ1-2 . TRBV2 CASRSSQGLVSFYGYTF TGTGCCAGCAGGTCGTCACAGGGGTTAGTTTCTTTCTATGGCTACACCTTC
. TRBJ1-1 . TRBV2 CASSGFSLGLPLMNTEAFF TGTGCCAGCAGTGGATTCTCGCTGGGCCTACCCCTTATGAACACTGAAGCTTTCTTT
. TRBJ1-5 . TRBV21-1 CASSKGEGREQPQHF TGTGCCAGCAGCAAAGGGGAGGGGAGGGAGCAGCCCCAGCATTTT
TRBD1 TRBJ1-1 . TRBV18 CASSPWDRANTEAFF TGTGCCAGCTCACCATGGGACAGGGCGAACACTGAAGCTTTCTTT
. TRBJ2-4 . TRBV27 CASSPGRGLGIQYF TGTGCCAGCAGTCCAGGGAGGGGGTTGGGCATTCAGTACTTC